This T cell receptor beta chain emerged from a study of OX40 agonist ivuxolimab in advanced cancers. TCRdb keeps only in-frame clones here, not all; method: immunoSEQ multiplex PCR. The sample lists almost 50,000 clones; 80% to 90% were seen once. CDR3 size: 14 residues. V trimming: 2 bases; J trimming: 3 bases; junction bases outside the gene matches: 4. Germline CDR1 reads SGHRS; CDR2 reads YFSETQ. The rearrangement uses TRBV5-1 and TRBJ2-7; 8 bases agree with TRBD1. Sequenced here: CD4+ or CD8+ T cells sorted from blood, sampled in a trial of the OX40 agonist ivuxolimab. The TCR originated in an adult with an advanced solid tumor such as melanoma, head and neck, liver or kidney cancer. The CDR3 is CASSLGQGNYEQYF. The CDR3 region has the DNA TGCGCCAGCAGCTTAGGACAGGGAAACTACGAGCAGTACTTC. The whole variable domain, filled in from reference TRBV5-1 and TRBJ2-7, reads KAGVTQTPRYLIKTRGQQVTLSCSPISGHRSVSWYQQTPGQGLQFLFEYFSETQRNKGNFPGRFSGRQFSNSRSEMNVSTLELGDSALYLCASSLGQGNYEQYFGPGTRLTVT.